This TCR beta chain was recorded in a study of Ad26.COV2.S vaccination and SARS-CoV-2 variants. Study-wide context: Sample donor was a member of the COV1001 Ad26.COV2.S trial arm. Donor got 5x10^10 or 1x10^11 viral particles of Ad26.COV2.S. Study findings and constraints: The analyses of TCR breadth and depth may have understated the size of total T cell responses.

On this clone itself: What it recognizes is unknown.

The CDR3 runs 15 residues. With 4 bases removed from V and 0 bases from J, the gap between germline ends came to 10 bases. Per the germline V gene, CDR1 is LNHDA and CDR2 is SQIVND (reference sequence). The assay was immunoSEQ multiplex PCR, and TCRdb's table has in-frame clones only and misses some. The table shows about 420,000 clones, with approximately 88% occurring only once. Treatment indicated: some 20 received Ad26.COV2.S at low or high dose, single or two shots; 5 received placebo; per-sample allocation not given. The samples date from day 63 after the first vaccine or placebo injection. As its vector, the vaccine had Ad26, which expressed Wuhan-strain SARS-CoV-2 spike.

The receptor was isolated from a person between 18 and 60 years old who received the Ad26.COV2.S COVID-19 vaccine or a placebo. Sequenced here: peripheral blood, sampled in a trial of Ad26.COV2.S vaccine versus placebo. The chain has TRBV19 and TRBJ1-5; D gene unclear. CDR3 in amino acids: CASSNPWVSNQPQHF. Here the CDR3 DNA reads TGTGCCAGTAGTAACCCGTGGGTTAGCAATCAGCCCCAGCATTTT. The whole variable domain, remainder taken from reference TRBV19 and TRBJ1-5, is DGGITQSPKYLFRKEGQNVTLSCEQNLNHDAMYWYRQDPGQGLRLIYYSQIVNDFQKGDIAEGYSVSREKKESFPLTVTSAQKNPTAFYLCASSNPWVSNQPQHFGDGTRLSIL.